These T cell receptor beta chains were read from a single sample in a study of blood T cell repertoires in COVID-19. TCRdb's table, derived via immunoSEQ multiplex PCR, lists solely in-frame clones and lacks some. Of more than 95,000 clones listed, over 75% were seen once; the top ten hold about 6.3%. The sequencing sample was made of peripheral blood. Every receptor here comes from a human donor in a cohort sampled during active COVID-19. Each CDR3 is given with its conserved first and last residue. A D gene is named only where the DNA matches it firmly. Rows give clone size only sometimes, using once, few, many, or a class for an expanded clone.

J gene	D gene	clone size	V gene	CDR3 DNA	CDR3 protein
TRBJ2-1	TRBD2	once	TRBV2	TGTGCCAGCAGCGGACGAGAACTAGCGGGAGTTGAGCAGTTCTTC	CASSGRELAGVEQFF
TRBJ1-2	TRBD1	.	TRBV10-2	TGCGCCAGCAGTGAGCCTCCAGGGGGCGATGGCTACACCTTC	CASSEPPGGDGYTF
TRBJ2-7	.	.	TRBV4-2	TGTGCCAGCAGCCAAGATGGGGCAGCGACCTACGAGCAGTACTTC	CASSQDGAATYEQYF
TRBJ1-1	TRBD1	.	TRBV13	TGTGCCAGCAGCTTACGGTGGACAGGGGTTAACACTGAAGCTTTCTTT	CASSLRWTGVNTEAFF
TRBJ2-7	.	few	TRBV19	TGTGCCAGTAGTGGTGGACACCTGTACGAGCAGTACTTC	CASSGGHLYEQYF
TRBJ2-3	TRBD2	.	TRBV4-2	TGTGCCAGCAGCCAAGGGAGTAGCGGGAGAACAGATACGCAGTATTTT	CASSQGSSGRTDTQYF
TRBJ2-1	.	.	TRBV5-6	TGTGCCAGCAGCTTGCGGGGGGCAAGCAATGAGCAGTTCTTC	CASSLRGASNEQFF
TRBJ2-3	TRBD1	.	TRBV19	TGTGCCAGTAGGGACAGGACCTCAGATACGCAGTATTTT	CASRDRTSDTQYF
TRBJ2-4	TRBD1	.	TRBV19	TGTGCCAGTAGTATGGACAGGGGGACAGCCAAAAACATTCAGTACTTC	CASSMDRGTAKNIQYF
TRBJ1-1	TRBD1	.	TRBV4-1	TGCGCCAGCAGCCAAGAAACGACAGGGGGAGCTTTCTTT	CASSQETTGGAFF
TRBJ1-3	.	.	TRBV21-1	TGTGCCAGCAGCAAAGGGGGACAGGGAGTATCAAGCTCTGGAAACACCATATATTTT	CASSKGGQGVSSSGNTIYF
TRBJ2-1	TRBD2	.	TRBV7-2	TGTGCCAGCAGCTTACCTACTAGCGGGAGTTCCCACTGGCTAAATGAGCAGTTCTTC	CASSLPTSGSSHWLNEQFF
TRBJ2-3	TRBD2	few	TRBV12-3/TRBV12-4	TGTTGCGGGAGAAAAGATACGCAGTATTTT	CCGRKDTQYF
TRBJ2-7	TRBD1	.	TRBV7-6	TGTGCCAGCAGCTGGGACAGGGGCTACGAGCAGTACTTC	CASSWDRGYEQYF
TRBJ2-3	.	.	TRBV11-2	TGTGCCAGCAGCGCTACCCCTAGCTGGACAGATACGCAGTATTTT	CASSATPSWTDTQYF
TRBJ1-1	.	.	TRBV3-1/TRBV3-2	TGTGCCAGCAGCCCCAGGGGAGTTGGTTCTGAAGCTTTCTTT	CASSPRGVGSEAFF
TRBJ1-3	.	few	TRBV7-2	TGTGCCAGCAGCTTAGGGCCCTCTGGAAACACCATATATTTT	CASSLGPSGNTIYF
TRBJ2-2	TRBD1	.	TRBV5-1	TGCGCCAGCAGGGCCCCCGGGACAGAAAACACCGGGGAGCTGTTTTTT	CASRAPGTENTGELFF
TRBJ2-5	TRBD1	.	TRBV25-1	TGTGCCAGCAGAAAAACCTTGGACAGGGTAGGGGAGACCCAGTACTTC	CASRKTLDRVGETQYF
TRBJ1-1	.	.	TRBV5-5	TGTGCCAGCAGCTTGTTTCGCCTCGGCAGGGGCTTTAACACTGAAGCTTTCTTT	CASSLFRLGRGFNTEAFF
TRBJ2-1	.	.	TRBV21-1	TGTGCCAGCAGCAAAGTTGTGACTTATCTTTACAGGAATGAGCAGTTCTTC	CASSKVVTYLYRNEQFF
TRBJ2-3	TRBD1	.	TRBV5-1	TGCGCCAGCAGCTCCTGGACAGGGAGGTCAGATACGCAGTATTTT	CASSSWTGRSDTQYF
TRBJ1-4	TRBD1	.	TRBV4-1	TGCGCCAGCAGCCACACTACAGGGGTAACTAATGAAAAACTGTTTTTT	CASSHTTGVTNEKLFF
TRBJ2-2	TRBD1	.	TRBV2	TGTGCCAGCAGCGAGACAGGGGGCAACGGGGAGCTGTTTTTT	CASSETGGNGELFF
TRBJ1-1	.	.	TRBV27	TGTGCCAGCAGTTTTGAGGGTGGGTCTGAAGCTTTCTTT	CASSFEGGSEAFF
TRBJ2-1	.	.	TRBV25-1	TGTGCCAGCAGTGAATATATCTCGAATGAGCAGTTCTTC	CASSEYISNEQFF
TRBJ1-2	TRBD1	once	TRBV29-1	TGCAGCGTGGCGACAGGGTCCTATGGCTACACCTTC	CSVATGSYGYTF
TRBJ1-2	.	.	TRBV20-1	TGCAGTGCTAGGCGTCAGGATGGCTACACCTTC	CSARRQDGYTF
TRBJ2-7	TRBD1	.	TRBV19	TGTGCCAGTAGGTCACCGGGACAGGGGGTCTACGAGCAGTACTTC	CASRSPGQGVYEQYF
TRBJ2-7	.	.	TRBV4-1	TGCGCCAGCAGCCAAGGGCCCCCCTCCTACGAGCAGTACTTC	CASSQGPPSYEQYF
TRBJ1-2	.	.	TRBV28	TGTGCCAGCAGTTTACCCGGGTATGGCTACACCTTC	CASSLPGYGYTF
TRBJ1-1	.	.	TRBV7-2	TGTGCCAGCAGCTTCGCCAGGGAAGCTGAAGCTTTCTTT	CASSFAREAEAFF
TRBJ2-5	.	.	TRBV19	TGTGCCAGTAGTATATCCCGGGGAACACGGGAGACCCAGTACTTC	CASSISRGTRETQYF
TRBJ2-2	TRBD2	once	TRBV19	TGTGCCAGTACAGCCAAAGCGGGGGGGACCTTATCCGGGGAGCTGTTTTTT	CASTAKAGGTLSGELFF
TRBJ2-3	.	.	TRBV21-1	TGTGCCAGCAGCAAATGGAGCGGGGGGCGCACAGATACGCAGTATTTT	CASSKWSGGRTDTQYF
TRBJ2-5	.	.	TRBV10-2	TGCGCCAGCAGTGAGTCCCTAGCAATCCAAGAGACCCAGTACTTC	CASSESLAIQETQYF
TRBJ2-1	TRBD2	.	TRBV24-1	TGTGCCACCAGTGAACCAGCGGGAGGGCGTATCAATGAGCAGTTCTTC	CATSEPAGGRINEQFF
TRBJ2-7	TRBD2	.	TRBV9	TGTGCCAGCAGCGTAGTTGCGGGAGTAGACGAGCAGTACTTC	CASSVVAGVDEQYF
TRBJ2-7	.	.	TRBV27	TGTGCCAGCAGTTTAAGCTCCAGGTCCTACGAGCAGTACTTC	CASSLSSRSYEQYF
TRBJ2-3	.	.	TRBV30	TGTGCCTGGGGCGGCCGGGGAGGAGGCACAGATACGCAGTATTTT	CAWGGRGGGTDTQYF